The 8 T cell receptor beta chains below all came from one sample that was sequenced in a study of CD8 T cells in ankylosing spondylitis. Each CDR3 protein is one row after TCRdb ran MiXCR on the 5' RACE reads. The sample has 350,000 or so distinct CDR3 sequences, around a tenth seen once. What was sequenced was blood, either unsorted or a sorted T cell fraction (not recorded which). All receptors derive from a female donor with ankylosing spondylitis or in good health (not recorded which).

J is TRBJ2-3 and V is TRBV5-1; D may match TRBD1 or TRBD2 (5 bases each). There are 15 residues in the CDR3. V was shortened by 4 bases and J by 2 bases, with 14 bases between the two germline ends. The germline gives CDR1 SGHRS, CDR2 YFSETQ. CDR3 amino acids: CASSRDPTTTDTQYF. The CDR3 DNA sequence: TGCGCCAGCAGCCGGGACCCGACAACCACAGATACGCAGTATTTT. The whole variable domain, filled in from reference TRBV5-1 and TRBJ2-3, reads KAGVTQTPRYLIKTRGQQVTLSCSPISGHRSVSWYQQTPGQGLQFLFEYFSETQRNKGNFPGRFSGRQFSNSRSEMNVSTLELGDSALYLCASSRDPTTTDTQYFGPGTRLTVL.

This clonotype has at least ten counts. The genes are TRBV11-2 and TRBJ2-3, with D tentatively TRBD1 (5 bases). Germline V lookup: CDR1 SGHAT, CDR2 FQNNGV. V lost 2 bases, J lost 5 bases, and 14 bases lay in between. This CDR3 spans 15 amino acids. The CDR3 nucleotides are TGTGCCAGCAGCTTATCGGCAGGGTGGGTAGATACGCAGTATTTT. Encoded protein: CASSLSAGWVDTQYF.

The table lists this clonotype with many counts. The V call is TRBV10-3, the J call TRBJ2-5, with D perhaps being TRBD1 or TRBD2 (5 bases each). The CDR3 extends over 14 amino acids. CDR1 and CDR2 (germline): ENHRY, SYGVKD. V was trimmed by 4 bases and J by 4 bases, leaving 13 bases between them. The CDR3: CAISVSGPAETQYF. For the CDR3, the DNA is TGTGCCATCAGTGTATCGGGGCCAGCAGAGACCCAGTACTTC.

The sample holds a few counts of this clonotype. The chain is built from TRBV13 and TRBJ2-7, with a possible D match to TRBD1 (6 bases). V dropped 6 bases and J dropped 0 bases, with 15 bases sitting between them. Germline V lookup: CDR1 PRHDT, CDR2 FYEKMQ (reference sequence). The CDR3 sequence is 15 residues long. CDR3 sequence: CASSFRQESSYEQYF. CDR3 DNA: TGTGCCAGCAGTTTCCGACAGGAGAGCTCCTACGAGCAGTACTTC.

The CDR3 DNA reads TGTGCCAGCAGCGTAGGTTCCGATACGCAGTATTTT. It encodes CASSVGSDTQYF. The chain carries TRBV9 and TRBJ2-3; D gene ambiguous. The CDR3 totals 12 residues. CDR1 SGDLS and CDR2 YYNGEE come from the germline V gene. Between the trimmed V and J ends, which lost 0 bases and 6 bases, there was a span of 5 bases.

This sequence joins TRBV28 and TRBJ2-4, with TRBD2 matching over 15 bases. Trimming at V came to 2 bases and at J to 6 bases, leaving 8 bases not matched to a gene. CDR1 is MDHEN and CDR2 is SYDVKM in the germline V gene. The CDR3 spans 18 residues. In nucleotides, the CDR3 is TGTGCCAGCAGTTTACGGACTAGCGGGGGGGCCGGGGTAAACATTCAGTACTTC. Protein product: CASSLRTSGGAGVNIQYF.

The chain links TRBV10-3 to TRBJ2-3; D gene ambiguous. V was clipped by 3 bases and J by 2 bases, with 12 bases between them. The CDR3 has 15 residues. Per germline, CDR1 ENHRY and CDR2 SYGVKD. CDR3 bases: TGTGCCATCAGTGATTGGCAGCGAAACACAGATACGCAGTATTTT. This sequence encodes CAISDWQRNTDTQYF.

The sample holds many counts of this clonotype. V and J are TRBV12-3 or TRBV12-4 and TRBJ1-5; D gene ambiguous. This CDR3 has 15 amino acids. V gave up 1 base and J gave up 0 bases, with 7 bases separating them. CDR3 DNA: TGTGCCAGCAGTTTAGGCAGTCATAGCAATCAGCCCCAGCATTTT. This sequence encodes CASSLGSHSNQPQHF.